This T cell receptor beta chain was sequenced during a study of blood T cell repertoires in COVID-19. Per the study methods: Reference gene primers were amplified, and this amplification served to estimate nucleated cell counts. Clones were read by immunoSEQ multiplex PCR, and TCRdb kept only the in-frame ones, dropping some. The DNA gave D and trimming, while V, J and clone size come from that table. The data show 140,000 or so clones, 70% to 80% seen once. The CDR3 sequence is 13 residues long. V was trimmed by 0 bases and J by 7 bases, leaving 10 bases between them. Germline assignment: CDR1 SGHRS and CDR2 YFSETQ.

The sequenced material came from peripheral blood. This sequence joins TRBV5-1 and TRBJ1-2; D perhaps matches TRBD1 (5 bases). This clonotype was sampled from a woman aged 70-85 years with COVID-19, enrolled during active disease. Written as DNA, the CDR3 is TGCGCCAGCAGCTTGGGGGCAGGGTCTGGCTACACCTTC. This sequence encodes CASSLGAGSGYTF.